The following is a T cell receptor (beta chain) sequence with its context. No antigen is known for it. This sample is part of a study of shared clonotypes between healthy human individuals. Study-level background: Sampling drew on donors who were two women and three men aged 18 to 49.

The data were produced by immunoSEQ multiplex PCR, yet TCRdb's version contains in-frame clones alone and is incomplete. The sample carries 2 million to 2.5 million clones, more than 80% recorded once. CDR1 LNHDA and CDR2 SQIVND come from the germline V gene (reference sequence). The CDR3 has 16 amino acids. With 2 bases clipped from V and 6 bases from J, the junction kept 7 bases outside the gene matches. Study findings and constraints: The study found lower generation probabilities in non-shared clonotypes than in those shared by all four donors. The study found about 5.1% of naive CD4 clonotypes shared across a few donors.

The origin of this receptor is a man between 18 and 35 years old in good health. Some clones in this sample may be carry-over from other donors' samples. The V gene is TRBV19, the J gene TRBJ2-1; 10 positions agree with TRBD2. The sequenced material came from naive CD4+ T cells from PBMCs. The subset here: CD45RA+ positively selected. The CDR3 spells CASSIQTWTSGNEQFF. The CDR3 DNA is TGTGCCAGTAGTATACAGACATGGACTAGCGGCAATGAGCAGTTCTTC.